The entry that follows covers one T cell receptor (beta chain) sequence. V was clipped by 3 bases and J by 10 bases, with 12 bases between them. The CDR3 covers 11 residues. Germline CDR1 is GTSNPN and CDR2 is SVGIG (reference sequence). The data originate from a study of CD8 T cells in Susac syndrome. The authors reverse transcribed roughly 0.5 to 1 ug RNA with random hexamers. Amplification of TCR beta CDR3 spanned 54 Vbeta and 13 Jbeta via immunoSEQ multiplex PCR. MiXCR, applied by TCRdb to the immunoSEQ multiplex PCR reads, yields one record per CDR3 protein. The sample yields roughly 130,000 distinct CDR3 sequences, 95% seen once.

Sequenced sample: CD4+ T cells from PBMCs. The rearrangement uses TRBV30 and TRBJ1-1, with a weak D call TRBD1 (5 bases). The sequence was obtained from a human donor with multiple sclerosis. The DNA for the CDR3 is TGTGCCTGGAGCGGGACGGTCTCAGCTTTCTTT. It yields the protein CAWSGTVSAFF.